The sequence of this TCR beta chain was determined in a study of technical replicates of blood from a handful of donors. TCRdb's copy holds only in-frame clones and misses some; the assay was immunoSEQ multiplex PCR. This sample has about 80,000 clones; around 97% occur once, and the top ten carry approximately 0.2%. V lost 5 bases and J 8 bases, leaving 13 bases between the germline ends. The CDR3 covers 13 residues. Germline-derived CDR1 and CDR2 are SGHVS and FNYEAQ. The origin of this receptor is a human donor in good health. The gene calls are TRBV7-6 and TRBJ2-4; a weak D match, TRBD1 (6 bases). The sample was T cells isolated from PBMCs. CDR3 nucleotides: TGTGCCAGCAGCGTCAAGGCAGGGGACATTCAGTACTTC. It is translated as CASSVKAGDIQYF.